One sample yielded the 8 T cell receptor beta chains listed below, sequenced in a study of blood T cells in healthy people across ages. The use of a sample-barcoded 5' primer and a J-beta primer mix characterized a second PCR of roughly 6 to 11 cycles. TCRdb passed the 5' RACE reads through MiXCR, listing each CDR3 protein once. This table holds around 1,600,000 distinct CDR3 sequences, 40% to 45% found once. Material: blood. All receptors derive from a woman aged 18-29 years in good health.

The CDR3 sequence: CATSDPRAPNTGELFF. CDR3 DNA: TGTGCCACCAGTGATCCGCGGGCGCCGAACACCGGGGAGCTGTTTTTT. The rearrangement joins TRBV24-1 to TRBJ2-2; tentatively, D is TRBD2 (5 bases). Germline-derived CDR1 and CDR2 are KGHDR and SFDVKD. This CDR3 region has 16 residues. Trimming removed 3 bases from V and 0 bases from J, with 10 bases in between.

V and J are TRBV6-2 or TRBV6-3 and TRBJ1-1; no firm D call. Deletions cut 6 bases from V and 3 bases from J, with 8 bases between. The CDR3 is made up of 12 amino acids. Germline assignment: CDR1 MNHEY and CDR2 SVGEGT. The CDR3 DNA reads as TGTGCCAGCAGGCCTCTTTACACTGAAGCTTTCTTT. It specifies CASRPLYTEAFF.

This CDR3 reads CSARPPGLHEQYF. The DNA of the CDR3 is TGCAGTGCTAGACCCCCAGGGTTACACGAGCAGTACTTC. The genes are TRBV20-1 and TRBJ2-7; a weak D match, TRBD1 (5 bases). Germline values: CDR1 DFQATT, CDR2 SNEGSKA (reference sequence). The CDR3 contains 13 residues. V lost 2 bases to trimming and J lost 5 bases, with 13 bases between them.

This chain joins TRBV2 and TRBJ1-1; D is undetermined. The CDR3 length is 14 residues. The V end was cut by 6 bases, the J end by 5 bases, with 16 bases between. Germline values: CDR1 SNHLY, CDR2 FYNNEI. The chain's CDR3 is CASSVFSRGTEAFF. CDR3 nucleotides: TGTGCCAGCAGCGTATTCTCCCGGGGAACTGAAGCTTTCTTT.

This clonotype came up many times. This chain uses TRBV4-3 with TRBJ1-6; 7 bases line up with TRBD1. This CDR3 is built from 15 residues. The trim removed 0 bases at V and 6 bases at J, leaving 2 bases unmatched. Germline loops: CDR1 LGHNA, CDR2 YSLEER. In DNA, the CDR3 is TGCGCCAGCAGCCAAGAGGACAGGACTAATTCACCCCTCCACTTT. Protein: CASSQEDRTNSPLHF.

This chain joins TRBV11-2 and TRBJ2-6; 9 nucleotides match TRBD1. The V and J ends lost 5 bases and 2 bases, in that order; junction bases with no gene match: 7. Per germline, CDR1 SGHAT and CDR2 FQNNGV. The length of the CDR3 is 17 residues. CDR3 DNA: TGTGCCAGCAGCGTCGGACAGGGGATAACTGGGGCCAACGTCCTGACTTTC. Protein: CASSVGQGITGANVLTF.

The chain carries TRBV2 and TRBJ1-1; tentative D call: TRBD1 (6 bases). Germline V lookup: CDR1 SNHLY, CDR2 FYNNEI. V was shortened by 5 bases and J by 1 base, with 14 bases between the two germline ends. CDR3 length: 15 amino acids. Written as DNA, the CDR3 is TGTGCCAGCAGTCGAGAACAGGGAGGGAACACTGAAGCTTTCTTT. This codes for CASSREQGGNTEAFF.

This clonotype was recorded a few times. This rearrangement joins TRBV9 to TRBJ2-7, with D possibly being TRBD1 (6 bases). CDR1 is SGDLS and CDR2 is YYNGEE in the germline V gene. V lost 0 bases to trimming and J lost 3 bases, with 10 bases between them. The CDR3 runs to 14 residues. DNA for the CDR3: TGTGCCAGCAGCGTAGGGACAGCCAACTACGAGCAGTACTTC. It specifies CASSVGTANYEQYF.